The 25 T cell receptor beta chains presented below share a single source sample, sequenced in a study of OX40 agonist ivuxolimab in advanced cancers. Libraries were prepared by immunoSEQ multiplex PCR; TCRdb keeps only in-frame clonotypes and omits some of them. The sample has roughly 70,000 clones; about 85% are singletons. The sample was CD4+ or CD8+ T cells sorted from blood, taken in a trial of the OX40 agonist ivuxolimab. Every receptor here comes from an adult with an advanced solid tumor such as melanoma, head and neck, liver or kidney cancer.

The J gene is TRBJ1-2, the V gene TRBV7-2; tentatively, D is TRBD1 (6 bases). The CDR3 runs to 13 residues. Trimming pared 5 bases from V and 7 bases from J, leaving 14 bases between. In germline, CDR1 is SGHTA, CDR2 FQGNSA. The CDR3 DNA reads as TGTGCCAGCAGCCCCGCGACAGGAGGTGGCTACACCTTC. It translates to CASSPATGGGYTF.

This clone appeared once. CDR3 region: CASNLRGPGTQYF. The CDR3 DNA reads as TGTGCCAGCAACCTTAGGGGTCCCGGGACCCAGTACTTC. The chain carries TRBV28 and TRBJ2-5, with D possibly TRBD1 on 5 matching bases. Trimming stripped 7 bases from V and 7 bases from J, with 16 bases between. The CDR3 has 13 amino acids. From germline, CDR1 is MDHEN and CDR2 SYDVKM.

The V and J genes are TRBV14 and TRBJ1-5; D call uncertain. Between the trimmed V and J ends, which lost 1 base and 3 bases, there was a span of 7 bases. Germline lookup yields CDR1 SGHDN and CDR2 FVKESK. The CDR3 covers 14 residues. CDR3 amino acids: CASSQGGFNQPQHF. The CDR3 nucleotides are TGTGCCAGCAGCCAAGGGGGTTTCAATCAGCCCCAGCATTTT.

CDR3: CASRPQAPSGANVLTF. The CDR3 nucleotides read TGTGCCAGCAGACCACAGGCCCCCTCTGGGGCCAACGTCCTGACTTTC. The chain employs TRBV5-4 and TRBJ2-6; TRBD1 might be the D (5 bases). Trimming took off 5 bases at V and 0 bases at J, with 12 bases between the two ends. In germline, CDR1 is SGHNT, CDR2 YYREEE (reference sequence). CDR3 length: 16 residues.

The genes are TRBV6-6 and TRBJ1-1; D is perhaps TRBD1 (5 bases). V lost 5 bases, J lost 10 bases, and 20 bases lay in between. Germline V gene data show CDR1 as MNHNY and CDR2 as SVGAGI (reference sequence). This CDR3 has 14 residues. The CDR3 DNA follows: TGTGCCAGCAGTCCCCCACCCCAGGGCAGCAGAGCTTTCTTT. It translates to CASSPPPQGSRAFF.

V is TRBV27 and J is TRBJ1-5, with TRBD1 identical over 7 bases. There are 14 residues in the CDR3. CDR1 and CDR2 (germline): MNHEY, SMNVEV (reference sequence). The trim removed 5 bases at V and 2 bases at J, leaving 3 bases unmatched. The CDR3 is CASSDDRGNQPQHF. DNA of the CDR3: TGTGCCAGCAGTGACGACAGGGGCAATCAGCCCCAGCATTTT.

The genes are TRBV10-3 and TRBJ1-1; TRBD1 matches 8 bases. The germline gives CDR1 ENHRY, CDR2 SYGVKD. The CDR3 is 14 amino acids. With 7 bases clipped from V and 5 bases from J, the junction kept 9 bases outside the gene matches. CDR3: CAIMTDRGATEAFF. CDR3 DNA sequence: TGTGCCATCATGACCGACAGGGGTGCTACTGAAGCTTTCTTT.

The V gene is TRBV27, the J gene TRBJ1-3; 7 nucleotides line up with TRBD1. CDR1 is MNHEY and CDR2 is SMNVEV in the germline V gene (reference sequence). The CDR3 consists of 14 residues. Trimming removed 6 bases from V and 0 bases from J; junction bases left unmatched: 2. The CDR3 DNA sequence: TGTGCCAGCAGGACAGGGCCCTCTGGAAACACCATATATTTT. Translation gives CASRTGPSGNTIYF.

This clone was counted a single time. The CDR3 sequence: CASSWGRGGTEAFF. CDR3 DNA sequence: TGTGCCAGCAGCTGGGGAAGGGGAGGGACTGAAGCTTTCTTT. The rearrangement joins TRBV28 to TRBJ1-1; possibly TRBD1 for D (5 bases). CDR3 length: 14 amino acids. The V end lost 6 bases, the J end lost 5 bases, and 16 bases lay between the germline ends. In germline, CDR1 is MDHEN, CDR2 SYDVKM. Complete variable domain (other parts from reference TRBV28 and TRBJ1-1): DVKVTQSSRYLVKRTGEKVFLECVQDMDHENMFWYRQDPGLGLRLIYFSYDVKMKEKGDIPEGYSVSREKKERFSLILESASTNQTSMYLCASSWGRGGTEAFFGQGTRLTVV.

V gene TRBV6-1 combines with J gene TRBJ2-3, with 14 bases aligning to TRBD2. Trimming removed 6 bases from V and 4 bases from J; junction bases left unmatched: 3. The V gene's germline CDR1 is MNHNS and CDR2 SASEGT. The CDR3 is 15 residues long. The CDR3 loop reads CASRGTSGGADTQYF. DNA of the CDR3: TGTGCCAGCAGAGGGACTAGCGGGGGAGCAGATACGCAGTATTTT.

The J gene is TRBJ2-3, the V gene TRBV2; no clear D gene. Trimming pared 9 bases from V and 1 base from J, leaving 14 bases between. CDR3 size: 14 residues. The germline gives CDR1 SNHLY, CDR2 FYNNEI. The CDR3, as DNA: TGTGCCAGTTCACGCGACGGCGGCACAGATACGCAGTATTTT. Its protein is CASSRDGGTDTQYF.

This clone was picked up one time. V usage is TRBV5-1 and J usage is TRBJ1-5, with D tentatively TRBD1 (5 bases). Between the trimmed V and J ends, which lost 5 bases and 5 bases, there was a span of 17 bases. Germline CDR1 is SGHRS and CDR2 is YFSETQ. The CDR3 has 15 amino acids. The CDR3 bases are TGCGCCAGCAGAGTTGAGGAAGGGGTCGATCAGCCCCAGCATTTT. Protein: CASRVEEGVDQPQHF.

The rearrangement joins TRBV6-6 to TRBJ2-5; 13 nucleotides match TRBD2. CDR3 length: 16 residues. The germline V gene encodes CDR1 MNHNY and CDR2 SVGAGI (reference sequence). The V segment lost 7 bases and the J segment 3 bases; nucleotides outside the gene matches: 8. CDR3 protein: CASTNRGLAGKETQYF. The CDR3 DNA reads as TGTGCCAGCACCAACAGGGGACTAGCGGGAAAAGAGACCCAGTACTTC.

In this sample, this clone turned up a few times. V gene TRBV30 combines with J gene TRBJ2-5; TRBD2 matches 7 bases. The CDR3 spans 14 residues. The ends lost 3 bases at V and 2 bases at J; junction bases unmatched: 6. CDR1 and CDR2 (germline): GTSNPN, SVGIG (reference sequence). CDR3 protein: CAWRRTGGQETQYF. The CDR3 DNA is TGTGCCTGGAGGAGGACGGGGGGACAAGAGACCCAGTACTTC.

V usage is TRBV7-8 and J usage is TRBJ1-5; no clear D. Per the germline V gene, CDR1 is SGHVS and CDR2 is FQNEAQ. The CDR3 is made up of 13 amino acids. V was trimmed by 5 bases and J by 7 bases, leaving 12 bases between them. The CDR3 DNA sequence: TGTGCCAGCAGCCCCGGGAGGGTCCAGCCCCAGCATTTT. It specifies CASSPGRVQPQHF.

CDR3 sequence reads: CASSLTERGGLDTQYF. In DNA form, the CDR3 reads TGCGCCAGCAGCCTAACCGAGCGGGGGGGCCTAGATACGCAGTATTTT. The chain employs TRBV5-1 and TRBJ2-3; 10 bases map to TRBD2. J gave up 5 bases and V 4 bases, and 10 bases lay outside the gene matches. The CDR3 runs 16 residues. Germline CDR1 reads SGHRS; CDR2 reads YFSETQ.

The chain uses TRBV6-1 and TRBJ1-1, with D unclear. The CDR3 totals 13 residues. Per the germline V gene, CDR1 is MNHNS and CDR2 is SASEGT. V dropped 3 bases and J dropped 3 bases, with 8 bases sitting between them. This CDR3 reads CASSESPDTEAFF. The CDR3 bases are TGTGCCAGCAGTGAGTCTCCGGACACTGAAGCTTTCTTT.

On this clone itself: Other DNA sequences in this specimen translate into the identical CDR3. The CDR3 DNA follows: TGTGCCTGGAGTGCGGACAGGGGCACTGAAGCTTTCTTT. Amino acids: CAWSADRGTEAFF. V is TRBV30 and J is TRBJ1-1; 9 bases map to TRBD1. The CDR3 sequence is 13 residues long. Germline CDR1 reads GTSNPN; CDR2 reads SVGIG (reference sequence). V trimming: 1 base; J trimming: 4 bases; junction bases outside the gene matches: 1.

V and J are TRBV7-9 and TRBJ1-2; perhaps TRBD1 as D (5 bases). Germline assignment: CDR1 SEHNR and CDR2 FQNEAQ (reference sequence). Trimming removed 4 bases from V and 2 bases from J, with 20 bases in between. This CDR3 has 17 residues. In DNA form, the CDR3 reads TGTGCCAGCAGCTACCCGCCCGACTCGCAGGGAAACTATGGCTACACCTTC. It specifies CASSYPPDSQGNYGYTF. Filled out from reference TRBV7-9 and TRBJ1-2, the complete variable domain reads DTGVSQNPRHKITKRGQNVTFRCDPISEHNRLYWYRQTLGQGPEFLTYFQNEAQLEKSRLLSDRFSAERPKGSFSTLEIQRTEQGDSAMYLCASSYPPDSQGNYGYTFGSGTRLTVV.

The V and J genes are TRBV29-1 and TRBJ1-1; D is unclear. Trimming removed 3 bases from V and 0 bases from J, with 8 bases in between. CDR1 SQVTM and CDR2 ANQGSEA come from the germline V gene. The CDR3 extends over 13 amino acids. CDR3: CSVEGFLNTEAFF. CDR3 in DNA: TGCAGCGTTGAGGGTTTCCTGAACACTGAAGCTTTCTTT. The whole variable domain, remainder taken from reference TRBV29-1 and TRBJ1-1, is SAVISQKPSRDICQRGTSLTIQCQVDSQVTMMFWYRQQPGQSLTLIATANQGSEATYESGFVIDKFPISRPNLTFSTLTVSNMSPEDSSIYLCSVEGFLNTEAFFGQGTRLTVV.

The rearrangement uses TRBV28 and TRBJ1-3; D is uncertain. The ends were cut back, 2 bases at V and 5 bases at J, with 4 bases in the middle. Germline V gene data show CDR1 as MDHEN and CDR2 as SYDVKM. There are 12 residues in the CDR3. The CDR3 loop is CASSLTRNTIYF. Written as DNA, the CDR3 is TGTGCCAGCAGTTTAACGAGAAACACCATATATTTT. The whole variable domain, remainder taken from reference TRBV28 and TRBJ1-3, is DVKVTQSSRYLVKRTGEKVFLECVQDMDHENMFWYRQDPGLGLRLIYFSYDVKMKEKGDIPEGYSVSREKKERFSLILESASTNQTSMYLCASSLTRNTIYFGEGSWLTVV.

V gene TRBV7-8 combines with J gene TRBJ2-5; maybe TRBD1 (6 bases). The V end lost 1 base, the J end lost 3 bases, and 6 bases lay between the germline ends. The CDR3 is made up of 13 amino acids. Looked up from germline, CDR1 is SGHVS and CDR2 is FQNEAQ. CDR3 sequence: CASSLEGEETQYF. In DNA, the CDR3 is TGTGCCAGCAGCTTAGAGGGGGAAGAGACCCAGTACTTC.

This chain links TRBV30 with TRBJ1-2; D is uncertain. CDR1 is GTSNPN, CDR2 SVGIG, per germline (reference sequence). This CDR3 has 13 residues. Trimming took 0 bases from V and 2 from J, leaving 7 bases between them. As DNA, the CDR3 is TGTGCCTGGAGTGTTGTGGAAAACTATGGCTACACCTTC. It encodes CAWSVVENYGYTF.

The J gene is TRBJ1-6, the V gene TRBV2, with D possibly matching TRBD1 (6 bases). This CDR3 is built from 14 residues. Germline V gene data show CDR1 as SNHLY and CDR2 as FYNNEI. Between the trimmed V and J ends, which lost 6 bases and 10 bases, there was a span of 16 bases. Here the CDR3 reads CASREGHSGSPLHF. CDR3 nucleotide sequence: TGTGCCAGCAGAGAGGGACATAGCGGATCACCCCTCCACTTT.

The V call is TRBV5-1, the J call TRBJ2-2; D uncertain. The ends were cut back, 1 base at V and 2 bases at J, with 12 bases in the middle. The CDR3 consists of 16 residues. Germline CDR1 is SGHRS and CDR2 is YFSETQ. For the CDR3, the DNA is TGCGCCAGCAGCTTGAGGCCCAACGGAAACACCGGGGAGCTGTTTTTT. Translated: CASSLRPNGNTGELFF.